This T cell receptor beta chain appears in the sequencing data of a study of T-cell reconstitution after alpha-beta-depleted transplantation in children. The TCRbeta library was prepared with unique molecular identifiers. TCRdb independently ran MiXCR on the PCR reads; one entry per CDR3 protein. This table has 190,000 or so distinct CDR3 sequences, 6.3% appearing once. This clonotype was detected many times. What it binds is unknown. Per germline, CDR1 SGHAT and CDR2 FQDESV (reference sequence). The length of the CDR3 is 13 residues. Trimming stripped 4 bases from V and 3 bases from J, with 7 bases between. General study results and limits: In patients about two months after transplant, alpha-beta T cells reportedly arose from several hundred expanded graft clones.

V is TRBV11-1 and J is TRBJ2-1, with a tentative D call TRBD1 (5 bases). This sequence originates from a girl less than two years old with combined immunodeficiency, due to receive a stem cell transplant. Sequences were derived from PBMCs, sampled before TCRalphabeta/CD19-depleted stem cell transplant. CDR3 sequence reads: CASSWQGYNEQFF. CDR3 coding DNA: TGTGCCAGCAGCTGGCAGGGCTACAATGAGCAGTTCTTC. Looking up the rest from reference TRBV11-1 and TRBJ2-1 gives the full variable domain: EAEVAQSPRYKITEKSQAVAFWCDPISGHATLYWYRQILGQGPELLVQFQDESVVDDSQLPKDRFSAERLKGVDSTLKIQPAELGDSAMYLCASSWQGYNEQFFGPGTRLTVL.